Following are 21 T cell receptor beta chains from one sample sequenced in a study of vaccination and CD4 T cells after COVID-19. Cultured CD4+ T cells had their DNA profiled by the Oncomine TCR Beta short-read assay. Each CDR3 protein is one row after TCRdb ran MiXCR on the PCR reads. The sample yields roughly 24,000 distinct CDR3 sequences, 64% seen once. Indicated treatment: roughly nine-day PBMC culture with coronavirus spike peptide pools or control peptides (ViraFEST assay). Antigens of these TCRs are unknown. The specimen sequenced was CD4+ T cells from blood, cultured in vitro. The receptor source for this set is a human donor who had recovered from COVID-19.

The V and J genes are TRBV6-1 and TRBJ1-2; D might be TRBD1 (5 bases). Germline values: CDR1 MNHNS, CDR2 SASEGT. Trimming removed 8 bases at V and 5 bases at J, with 18 bases between. The CDR3 has 14 amino acids. The CDR3 is CASRTGGETYGYTF. DNA of the CDR3: TGTGCCAGCCGCACGGGGGGGGAAACTTATGGCTACACCTTC.

The rearrangement links TRBV6-1 to TRBJ2-7, with D maybe TRBD2 (6 bases). V was pared by 2 bases and J by 2 bases, with 19 bases between. The CDR3 sequence is 17 residues long. Germline V lookup: CDR1 MNHNS, CDR2 SASEGT. CDR3 sequence (DNA): TGTGCCAGCAGTGAAAATCCAGCCGGGACTCCAGCCTACGAGCAGTACTTC. Translated: CASSENPAGTPAYEQYF.

This clonotype was observed a single time. The rearrangement links TRBV24-1 to TRBJ2-3; 7 bases match TRBD2. The CDR3 is 14 residues long. Germline assignment: CDR1 KGHDR and CDR2 SFDVKD. V lost 9 bases to trimming and J lost 0 bases; unmatched junction nucleotides: 5. The CDR3 coding sequence is TGTGCCACCCGCGGGGGAGTCAGCACAGATACGCAGTATTTT. Protein sequence: CATRGGVSTDTQYF.

This clonotype showed up just a few times. The gene calls are TRBV7-8 and TRBJ1-3; D call uncertain. The ends were cut back, 4 bases at V and 0 bases at J, with 13 bases in the middle. Germline V gives CDR1 SGHVS, CDR2 FQNEAQ. CDR3 size: 16 residues. CDR3 nucleotide sequence: TGTGCCAGCAGCTCCACCGGACCGAGCTCTGGAAACACCATATATTTT. Amino acids: CASSSTGPSSGNTIYF. Looking up the rest from reference TRBV7-8 and TRBJ1-3 gives the full variable domain: GAGVSQSPRYKVAKRGQDVALRCDPISGHVSLFWYQQALGQGPEFLTYFQNEAQLDKSGLPSDRFFAERPEGSVSTLKIQRTQQEDSAVYLCASSSTGPSSGNTIYFGEGSWLTVV.

The chain joins TRBV19 to TRBJ1-1; 7 nucleotides match TRBD1. J gave up 0 bases and V 4 bases, and 20 bases lay outside the gene matches. The germline V gene has CDR1 LNHDA and CDR2 SQIVND (reference sequence). The CDR3 is made up of 20 amino acids. The CDR3 loop reads CASSSKRNLSGQIMNTEAFF. CDR3 nucleotides: TGTGCCAGTAGTAGTAAAAGGAACTTATCGGGACAGATTATGAACACTGAAGCTTTCTTT. Filled out from reference TRBV19 and TRBJ1-1, the complete variable domain reads DGGITQSPKYLFRKEGQNVTLSCEQNLNHDAMYWYRQDPGQGLRLIYYSQIVNDFQKGDIAEGYSVSREKKESFPLTVTSAQKNPTAFYLCASSSKRNLSGQIMNTEAFFGQGTRLTVV.

The rearrangement joins TRBV25-1 to TRBJ2-3; D gene uncertain. Germline V gene lookup returns CDR1 MGHDK and CDR2 SYGVNS. V dropped 4 bases and J dropped 6 bases, with 5 bases sitting between them. The CDR3 has 11 amino acids. CDR3 residues: CASSVADTQYF. CDR3 nucleotides: TGTGCCAGCAGTGTTGCGGATACGCAGTATTTT.

V gene TRBV28 combines with J gene TRBJ1-1; D might be TRBD1 (5 bases). There are 16 residues in the CDR3. V was cut by 5 bases and J by 1 base, with 17 bases left in between. Germline loops: CDR1 MDHEN, CDR2 SYDVKM. CDR3 bases: TGTGCCAGCAGTCGGACATCCGGGATCCCGAACACTGAAGCTTTCTTT. Its translation: CASSRTSGIPNTEAFF. Together with reference TRBV28 and TRBJ1-1, the CDR3 gives the full variable domain: DVKVTQSSRYLVKRTGEKVFLECVQDMDHENMFWYRQDPGLGLRLIYFSYDVKMKEKGDIPEGYSVSREKKERFSLILESASTNQTSMYLCASSRTSGIPNTEAFFGQGTRLTVV.

This clonotype showed up just a few times. The chain links TRBV20-1 to TRBJ1-5, with D maybe TRBD1 (5 bases). Germline V lookup: CDR1 DFQATT, CDR2 SNEGSKA (reference sequence). There are 12 residues in the CDR3. V lost 6 bases and J lost 5, with 11 bases in between. CDR3 residues: CSAESRDQPQHF. For the CDR3, the DNA is TGCAGTGCGGAATCCAGGGATCAGCCCCAGCATTTT.

The J gene is TRBJ1-2, the V gene TRBV30; perhaps TRBD1 as D (6 bases). The CDR3 covers 13 residues. Germline loops: CDR1 GTSNPN, CDR2 SVGIG (reference sequence). The V and J ends lost 3 bases and 2 bases respectively, with 10 bases between them. The CDR3 sequence: CAWRTGGNYGYTF. CDR3 DNA sequence: TGTGCCTGGAGGACAGGAGGAAACTATGGCTACACCTTC.

The chain couples TRBV27 to TRBJ1-2; the D is unclear. The CDR3 spans 13 residues. CDR1 is MNHEY, CDR2 SMNVEV, per germline (reference sequence). The ends were cut back, 5 bases at V and 4 bases at J, with 11 bases in the middle. CDR3: CASSPQITYGYTF. CDR3 in DNA: TGTGCCAGCAGTCCCCAAATCACCTATGGCTACACCTTC.

This rearrangement joins TRBV20-1 to TRBJ1-6, with 8 bases aligning to TRBD1. CDR3 length equals 14 residues. J lost 10 bases, V lost 5 bases, and 10 bases had no gene match. The germline V gene encodes CDR1 DFQATT and CDR2 SNEGSKA (reference sequence). CDR3 in amino acids: CSALRQGINSPLHF. As DNA, the CDR3 is TGCAGTGCTCTGAGACAGGGGATCAACTCACCCCTCCACTTT.

V gene TRBV20-1 combines with J gene TRBJ2-5; 10 bases agree with TRBD2. Germline V lookup: CDR1 DFQATT, CDR2 SNEGSKA (reference sequence). The CDR3 is made up of 15 amino acids. V shed 3 bases and J 0 bases; nucleotides not matched to a gene: 4. CDR3 region: CSARWTSGNQETQYF. In nucleotides, the CDR3 is TGCAGTGCTAGGTGGACTAGCGGAAACCAAGAGACCCAGTACTTC.

This clonotype was observed a single time. The chain links TRBV5-6 to TRBJ2-1; TRBD1 matches 7 bases. Per the germline V gene, CDR1 is SGHDT and CDR2 is YYEEEE. Trimming at V came to 4 bases and at J to 3 bases, leaving 4 bases not matched to a gene. CDR3 size: 14 residues. CDR3 bases: TGTGCCAGCAGCCCAGGACAGGTCTACAATGAGCAGTTCTTC. Amino acid sequence: CASSPGQVYNEQFF.

The chain links TRBV5-4 to TRBJ2-5; 9 positions match TRBD1. This CDR3 has 14 amino acids. J was trimmed by 5 bases and V by 2 bases; bases with no gene match: 4. Germline loops: CDR1 SGHNT, CDR2 YYREEE (reference sequence). The CDR3 DNA reads TGTGCCAGCAGCTTAGGCGGGACAGGGGAGACCCAGTACTTC. Translation: CASSLGGTGETQYF.

The V call is TRBV5-1, the J call TRBJ1-2, with 10 nucleotides matching TRBD1. With V trimmed by 2 bases and J by 6 bases, 7 bases remained unmatched. Germline V gives CDR1 SGHRS, CDR2 YFSETQ. The CDR3 length is 15 residues. CDR3 DNA sequence: TGCGCCAGCAGCTTCCGGGACAGGGGTTACGATGGCTACACCTTC. Its protein product is CASSFRDRGYDGYTF.

The chain links TRBV27 to TRBJ1-6; D not resolved. The CDR3 totals 13 residues. Germline CDR1 MNHEY, CDR2 SMNVEV (reference sequence). V lost 3 bases to trimming and J lost 4 bases, with 4 bases between them. This CDR3 is CASSLGYNSPLHF. In DNA, the CDR3 is TGTGCCAGCAGTTTGGGGTATAATTCACCCCTCCACTTT.

The genes are TRBV19 and TRBJ1-3, with D hard to call. This CDR3 region has 14 residues. Germline CDR1 LNHDA, CDR2 SQIVND (reference sequence). V shed 7 bases and J shed 6 bases, with 16 bases lying between them. The CDR3 nucleotides read TGTGCCAGTACCGAAGGGAGGGAATTAAACACCATATATTTT. Translated: CASTEGRELNTIYF. The variable domain in full, with the rest retrieved from reference TRBV19 and TRBJ1-3, is DGGITQSPKYLFRKEGQNVTLSCEQNLNHDAMYWYRQDPGQGLRLIYYSQIVNDFQKGDIAEGYSVSREKKESFPLTVTSAQKNPTAFYLCASTEGRELNTIYFGEGSWLTVV.

The V and J genes are TRBV7-9 and TRBJ2-7, with unresolved D. V lost 4 bases and J lost 3, with 7 bases in between. CDR1 is SEHNR, CDR2 FQNEAQ, per germline (reference sequence). The CDR3 is 12 residues long. CDR3 amino acids: CASSSTFYEQYF. CDR3 DNA: TGTGCCAGCAGCTCCACCTTCTACGAGCAGTACTTC.

The V gene is TRBV5-6, the J gene TRBJ1-2; D is unclear. V was shortened by 0 bases and J by 6 bases, with 12 bases between the two germline ends. The length of the CDR3 is 14 residues. CDR1 and CDR2 (germline): SGHDT, YYEEEE. DNA of the CDR3: TGTGCCAGCAGCTTGGGGCTGGGGATGGATGGCTACACCTTC. It codes for CASSLGLGMDGYTF.

This clonotype was seen only a few times. The rearrangement joins TRBV27 to TRBJ2-1; TRBD2 agrees at 11 bases. Germline V gene sequence: CDR1 MNHEY, CDR2 SMNVEV (reference sequence). After removal of 5 bases from V and 4 bases from J, the junction contained 10 bases not matched to a gene. The CDR3 length is 17 residues. In DNA form, the CDR3 reads TGTGCCAGCAGTCTAGGCTTAGGGACTAGCGGTTACAATGAGCAGTTCTTC. The encoded protein is CASSLGLGTSGYNEQFF.

The count of this clonotype is one. The J gene is TRBJ1-5, the V gene TRBV20-1, with D unresolved. V lost 5 bases to trimming and J lost 0 bases, with 17 bases between them. Germline CDR1 is DFQATT and CDR2 is SNEGSKA (reference sequence). The CDR3 covers 16 residues. CDR3 sequence (DNA): TGCAGTGCTGCACCCTTCCTTTTTTCTAGCAATCAGCCCCAGCATTTT. It encodes CSAAPFLFSSNQPQHF.